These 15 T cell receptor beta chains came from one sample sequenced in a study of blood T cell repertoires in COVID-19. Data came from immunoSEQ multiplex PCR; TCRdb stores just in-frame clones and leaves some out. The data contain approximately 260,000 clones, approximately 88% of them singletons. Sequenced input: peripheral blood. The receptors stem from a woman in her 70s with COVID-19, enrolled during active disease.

For the CDR3, the DNA is TGCGCCAGCAGCCAGAGGGGACAGGGTAATTCACCCCTCCACTTT. Its translation: CASSQRGQGNSPLHF. The chain recombines TRBV4-3 with TRBJ1-6; TRBD1 matches at 9 bases. The CDR3 has 15 amino acids. Trimming cost V 3 bases and J 6 bases; bases outside gene matches: 3. The germline gives CDR1 LGHNA, CDR2 YSLEER.

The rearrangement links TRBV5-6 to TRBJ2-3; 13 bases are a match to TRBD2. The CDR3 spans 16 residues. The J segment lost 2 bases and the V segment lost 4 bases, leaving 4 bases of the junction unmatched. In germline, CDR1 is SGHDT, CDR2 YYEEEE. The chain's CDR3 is CASSAGLAGLTDTQYF. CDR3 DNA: TGTGCCAGCAGCGCGGGACTAGCGGGACTCACAGATACGCAGTATTTT.

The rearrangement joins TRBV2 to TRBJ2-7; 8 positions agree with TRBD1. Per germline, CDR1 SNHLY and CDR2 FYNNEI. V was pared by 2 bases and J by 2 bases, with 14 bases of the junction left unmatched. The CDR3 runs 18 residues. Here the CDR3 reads CASSEPEGTGDLTYEQYF. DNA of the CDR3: TGTGCCAGCAGTGAACCCGAAGGGACAGGTGATTTAACCTACGAGCAGTACTTC.

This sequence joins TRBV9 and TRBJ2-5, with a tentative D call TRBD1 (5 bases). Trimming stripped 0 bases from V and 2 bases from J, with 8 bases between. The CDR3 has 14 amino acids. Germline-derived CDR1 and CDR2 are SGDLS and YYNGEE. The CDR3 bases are TGTGCCAGCAGCGTAGGAACAGGTCAAGAGACCCAGTACTTC. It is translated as CASSVGTGQETQYF.

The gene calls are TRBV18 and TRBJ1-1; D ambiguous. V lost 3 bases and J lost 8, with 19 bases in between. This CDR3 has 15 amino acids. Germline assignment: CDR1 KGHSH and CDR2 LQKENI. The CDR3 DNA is TGTGCCAGCTCACCCAACAACGACGGCGGCGAAGAAGCTTTCTTT. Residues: CASSPNNDGGEEAFF.

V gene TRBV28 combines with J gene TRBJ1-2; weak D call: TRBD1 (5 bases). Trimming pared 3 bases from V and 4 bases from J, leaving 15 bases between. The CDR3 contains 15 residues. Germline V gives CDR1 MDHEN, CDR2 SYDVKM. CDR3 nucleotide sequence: TGTGCCAGCAGTTTTACGACAGTGCCTTTCTATGGCTACACCTTC. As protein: CASSFTTVPFYGYTF.

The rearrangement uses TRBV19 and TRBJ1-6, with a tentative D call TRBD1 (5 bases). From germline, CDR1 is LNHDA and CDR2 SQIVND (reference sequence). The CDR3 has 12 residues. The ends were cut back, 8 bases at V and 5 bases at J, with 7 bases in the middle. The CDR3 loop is CASGGNNSPLHF. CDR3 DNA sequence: TGTGCCAGTGGGGGGAATAATTCACCCCTCCACTTT.

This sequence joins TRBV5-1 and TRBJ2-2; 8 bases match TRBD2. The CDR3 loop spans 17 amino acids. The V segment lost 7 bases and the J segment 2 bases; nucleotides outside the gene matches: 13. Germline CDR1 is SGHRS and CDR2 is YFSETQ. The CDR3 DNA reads TGCGCCAGCGGATTCATTGGTAGCGGGACAAACACCGGGGAGCTGTTTTTT. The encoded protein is CASGFIGSGTNTGELFF.

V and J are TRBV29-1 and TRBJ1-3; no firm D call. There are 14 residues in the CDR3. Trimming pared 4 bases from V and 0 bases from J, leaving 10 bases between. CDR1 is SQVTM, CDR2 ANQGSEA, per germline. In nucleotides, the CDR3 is TGCAGCGTTGTGAGAGGAGTCTCTGGAAACACCATATATTTT. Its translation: CSVVRGVSGNTIYF.

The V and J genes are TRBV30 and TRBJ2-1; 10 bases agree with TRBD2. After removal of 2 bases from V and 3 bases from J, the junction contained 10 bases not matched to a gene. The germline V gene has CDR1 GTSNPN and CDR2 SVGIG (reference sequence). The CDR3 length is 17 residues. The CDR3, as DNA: TGTGCCTGGAGTCCGAGGGCCGGGACTAGCGACTACAATGAGCAGTTCTTC. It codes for CAWSPRAGTSDYNEQFF.

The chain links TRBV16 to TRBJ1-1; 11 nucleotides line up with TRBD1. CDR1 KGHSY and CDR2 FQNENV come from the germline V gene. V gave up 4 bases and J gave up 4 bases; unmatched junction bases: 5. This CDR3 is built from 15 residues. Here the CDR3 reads CASSRYGQGATEAFF. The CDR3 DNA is TGTGCCAGCAGCCGATATGGACAGGGGGCCACTGAAGCTTTCTTT.

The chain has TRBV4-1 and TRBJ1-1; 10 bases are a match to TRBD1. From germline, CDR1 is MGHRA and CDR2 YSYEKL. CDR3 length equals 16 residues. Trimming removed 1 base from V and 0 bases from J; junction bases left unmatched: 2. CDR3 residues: CASSQGTGGMNTEAFF. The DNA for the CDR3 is TGCGCCAGCAGCCAAGGGACAGGGGGAATGAACACTGAAGCTTTCTTT.

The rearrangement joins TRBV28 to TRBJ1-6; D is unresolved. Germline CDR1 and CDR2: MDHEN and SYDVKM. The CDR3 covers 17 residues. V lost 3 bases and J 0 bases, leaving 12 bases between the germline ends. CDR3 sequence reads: CASSFGSPGSYNSPLHF. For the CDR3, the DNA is TGTGCCAGCAGTTTTGGCTCGCCTGGCTCCTATAATTCACCCCTCCACTTT.

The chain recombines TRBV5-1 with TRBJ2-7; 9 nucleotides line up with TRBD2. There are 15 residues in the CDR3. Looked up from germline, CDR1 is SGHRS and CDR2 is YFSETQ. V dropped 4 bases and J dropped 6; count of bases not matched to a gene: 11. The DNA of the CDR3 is TGCGCCAGCAGCCGAAATAGCGGGAGAAGCTCCGAGCAGTACTTC. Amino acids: CASSRNSGRSSEQYF. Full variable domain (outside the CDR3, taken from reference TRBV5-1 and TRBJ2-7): KAGVTQTPRYLIKTRGQQVTLSCSPISGHRSVSWYQQTPGQGLQFLFEYFSETQRNKGNFPGRFSGRQFSNSRSEMNVSTLELGDSALYLCASSRNSGRSSEQYFGPGTRLTVT.

The CDR3 loop reads CASSPPRSEGYEQYF. CDR3 sequence (DNA): TGTGCCAGCTCACCACCGCGGAGTGAGGGCTACGAGCAGTACTTC. The genes are TRBV18 and TRBJ2-7, with a weak D call TRBD2 (5 bases). V was trimmed by 0 bases and J by 3 bases, leaving 12 bases between them. CDR1 is KGHSH, CDR2 LQKENI, per germline. CDR3 length: 15 residues.